This T cell receptor beta chain was retrieved from a study of T cell responses to AZD1222 COVID-19 vaccine. Study summary: The analysis combined second doses at about 4 or about 12 weeks. Points from the study as a whole: Elevations in Spike-specific TCR breadth and depth followed administration of two AZD1222 doses. Repertoire samples came only from after the peak T cell response.

Repertoires were generated with immunoSEQ multiplex PCR, while TCRdb's copy carries only in-frame clones and drops some. The sample has 120,000 or so clones; around 92% are singletons. V was clipped by 5 bases and J by 2 bases, with 7 bases between them. This CDR3 is built from 14 residues. Germline V gives CDR1 MNHEY, CDR2 SVGAGI. As for this clone: Its matching antigen is unknown.

The sequences come from peripheral blood, collected on day 0 of AZD1222 vaccination. This TCR was sampled from an adult in good health. V usage is TRBV6-5 and J usage is TRBJ1-6, with no clear D. CDR3 in DNA: TGTGCCAGCAGTCCGGGGACCTATAATTCACCCCTCCACTTT. Its protein is CASSPGTYNSPLHF.